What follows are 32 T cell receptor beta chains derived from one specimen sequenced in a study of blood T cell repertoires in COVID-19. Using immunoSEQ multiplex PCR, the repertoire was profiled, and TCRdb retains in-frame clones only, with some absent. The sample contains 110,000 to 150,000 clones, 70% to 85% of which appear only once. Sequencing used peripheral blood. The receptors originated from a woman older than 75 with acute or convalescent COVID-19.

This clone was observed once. CDR3 sequence reads: CASMAGAPLAGANVLTF. The CDR3 bases are TGTGCCAGCATGGCAGGGGCCCCCCTTGCTGGGGCCAACGTCCTGACTTTC. The chain recombines TRBV7-8 with TRBJ2-6; tentative D call: TRBD1 (6 bases). V was trimmed by 7 bases and J by 2 bases, leaving 18 bases between them. The CDR3 length is 17 residues. Germline V CDR1 and CDR2: SGHVS, FQNEAQ.

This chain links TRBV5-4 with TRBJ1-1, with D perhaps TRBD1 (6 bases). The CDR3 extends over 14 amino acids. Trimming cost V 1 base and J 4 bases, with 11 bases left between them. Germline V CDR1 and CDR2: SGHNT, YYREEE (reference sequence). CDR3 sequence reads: CASSLRGRGTEAFF. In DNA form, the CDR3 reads TGTGCCAGCAGCTTGCGTGGCAGGGGCACTGAAGCTTTCTTT.

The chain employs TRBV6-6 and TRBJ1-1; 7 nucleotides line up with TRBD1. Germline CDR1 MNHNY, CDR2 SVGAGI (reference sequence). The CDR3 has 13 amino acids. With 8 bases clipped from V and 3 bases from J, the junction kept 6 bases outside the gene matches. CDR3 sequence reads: CASQPDRDTEAFF. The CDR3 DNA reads TGTGCCAGCCAACCCGACAGGGACACTGAAGCTTTCTTT.

Here the CDR3 reads CASSAILGTNNEQFF. DNA of the CDR3: TGTGCCAGCAGTGCAATTCTCGGGACTAACAATGAGCAGTTCTTC. The rearrangement links TRBV25-1 to TRBJ2-1, with 7 positions matching TRBD2. V dropped 4 bases and J dropped 5; count of bases not matched to a gene: 8. The CDR3 consists of 15 residues. Germline V lookup: CDR1 MGHDK, CDR2 SYGVNS.

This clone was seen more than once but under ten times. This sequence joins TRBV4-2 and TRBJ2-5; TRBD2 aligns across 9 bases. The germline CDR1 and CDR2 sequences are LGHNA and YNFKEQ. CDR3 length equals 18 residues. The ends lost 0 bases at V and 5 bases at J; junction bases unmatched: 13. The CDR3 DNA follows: TGTGCCAGCAGCCAAGAATTAGGCGGGGGGGCCCTTTTTGAGACCCAGTACTTC. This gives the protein CASSQELGGGALFETQYF.

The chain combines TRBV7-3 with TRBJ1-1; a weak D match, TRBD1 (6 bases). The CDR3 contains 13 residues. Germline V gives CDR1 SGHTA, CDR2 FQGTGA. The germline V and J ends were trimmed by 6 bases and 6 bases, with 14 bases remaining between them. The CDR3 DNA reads TGTGCCAGCAGTCGAACAGGGAGTGCTGAAGCTTTCTTT. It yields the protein CASSRTGSAEAFF.

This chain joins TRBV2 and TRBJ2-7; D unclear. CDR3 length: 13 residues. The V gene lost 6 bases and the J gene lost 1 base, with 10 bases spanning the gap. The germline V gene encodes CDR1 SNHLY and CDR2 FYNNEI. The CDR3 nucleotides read TGTGCCAGCAGAGTTGACTCATCCTACGAGCAGTACTTC. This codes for CASRVDSSYEQYF. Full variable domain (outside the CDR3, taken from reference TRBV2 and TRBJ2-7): EPEVTQTPSHQVTQMGQEVILRCVPISNHLYFYWYRQILGQKVEFLVSFYNNEISEKSEIFDDQFSVERPDGSNFTLKIRSTKLEDSAMYFCASRVDSSYEQYFGPGTRLTVT.

DNA for the CDR3: TGTGCCAGTAGTAGTGACAGCTATGGCTACACCTTC. This gives the protein CASSSDSYGYTF. The chain carries TRBV19 and TRBJ1-2; tentatively, D is TRBD1 (5 bases). V lost 4 bases, J lost 4 bases, and 7 bases lay in between. Germline CDR1 LNHDA, CDR2 SQIVND (reference sequence). This CDR3 region has 12 residues.

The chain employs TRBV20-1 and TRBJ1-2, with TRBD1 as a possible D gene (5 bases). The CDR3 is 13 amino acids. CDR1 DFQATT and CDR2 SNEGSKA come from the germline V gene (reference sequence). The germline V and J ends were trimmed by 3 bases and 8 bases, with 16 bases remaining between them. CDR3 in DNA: TGCAGTGCTAGTTCGGGTAGGGGTCTCGGCTACACCTTC. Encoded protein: CSASSGRGLGYTF.

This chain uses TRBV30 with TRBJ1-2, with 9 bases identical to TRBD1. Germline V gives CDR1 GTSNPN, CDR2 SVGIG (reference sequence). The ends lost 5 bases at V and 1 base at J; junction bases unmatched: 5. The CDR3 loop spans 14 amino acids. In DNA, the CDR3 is TGTGCCTGGCGGGGACAGGGAGTTAACTATGGCTACACCTTC. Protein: CAWRGQGVNYGYTF.

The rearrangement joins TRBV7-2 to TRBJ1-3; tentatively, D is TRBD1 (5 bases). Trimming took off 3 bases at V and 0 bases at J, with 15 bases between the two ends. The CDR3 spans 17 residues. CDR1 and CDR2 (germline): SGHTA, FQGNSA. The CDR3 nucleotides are TGTGCCAGCAGCTTGCCGGGACTTGGGAGCTCTGGAAACACCATATATTTT. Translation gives CASSLPGLGSSGNTIYF.

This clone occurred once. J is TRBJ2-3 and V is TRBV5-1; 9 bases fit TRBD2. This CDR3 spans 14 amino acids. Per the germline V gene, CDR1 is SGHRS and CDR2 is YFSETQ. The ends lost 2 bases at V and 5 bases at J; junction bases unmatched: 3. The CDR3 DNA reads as TGCGCCAGCAGCTTACTAGCGGGTGGAGATACGCAGTATTTT. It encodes CASSLLAGGDTQYF.

CDR3 sequence (DNA): TGTGCCAGCGAGACGAAAACGGGGAGGTGGTCACCCCTCCACTTT. The encoded protein is CASETKTGRWSPLHF. This chain connects TRBV6-6 to TRBJ1-6; D gene ambiguous. Trimming left V 8 bases short and J 10 bases short, with 21 bases between. The germline V gene has CDR1 MNHNY and CDR2 SVGAGI (reference sequence). The CDR3 runs 15 residues.

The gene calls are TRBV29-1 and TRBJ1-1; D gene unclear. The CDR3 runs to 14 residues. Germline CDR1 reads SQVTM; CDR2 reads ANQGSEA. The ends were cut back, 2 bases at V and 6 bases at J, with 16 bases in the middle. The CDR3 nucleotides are TGCAGCGTTGAAAGTGCCCCAGCGGGGTCTGAAGCTTTCTTT. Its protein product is CSVESAPAGSEAFF.

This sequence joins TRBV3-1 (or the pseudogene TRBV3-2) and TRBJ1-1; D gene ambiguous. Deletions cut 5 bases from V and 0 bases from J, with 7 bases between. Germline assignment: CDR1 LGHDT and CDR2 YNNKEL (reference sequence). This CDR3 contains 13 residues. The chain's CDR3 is CASSSRMNTEAFF. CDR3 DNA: TGTGCCAGCAGCTCCCGTATGAACACTGAAGCTTTCTTT.

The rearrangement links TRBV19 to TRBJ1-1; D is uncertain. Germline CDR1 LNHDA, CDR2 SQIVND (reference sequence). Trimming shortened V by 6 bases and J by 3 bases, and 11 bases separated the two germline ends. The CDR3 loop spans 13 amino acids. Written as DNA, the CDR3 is TGTGCCAGTAGCCCCCCCCTCGACACTGAAGCTTTCTTT. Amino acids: CASSPPLDTEAFF.

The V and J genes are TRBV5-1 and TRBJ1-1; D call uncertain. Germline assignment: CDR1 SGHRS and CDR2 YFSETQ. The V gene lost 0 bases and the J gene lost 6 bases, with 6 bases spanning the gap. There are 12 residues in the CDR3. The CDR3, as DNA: TGCGCCAGCAGCTTGGAGAGGGCTGAAGCTTTCTTT. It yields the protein CASSLERAEAFF.

The CDR3 DNA sequence: TGTGCCAGCAGCCCCCGAGGCGGGAGTACTAATGAAAAACTGTTTTTT. This codes for CASSPRGGSTNEKLFF. This sequence joins TRBV7-6 and TRBJ1-4; D remains unclear. Per the germline V gene, CDR1 is SGHVS and CDR2 is FNYEAQ. The CDR3 totals 16 residues. Deletions cut 5 bases from V and 2 bases from J, with 15 bases between.

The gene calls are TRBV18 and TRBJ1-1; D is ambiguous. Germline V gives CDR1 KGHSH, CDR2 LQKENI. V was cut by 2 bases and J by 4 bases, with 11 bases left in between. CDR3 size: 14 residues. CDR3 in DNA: TGTGCCAGCTCACCATTAGGGAGAATCACTGAAGCTTTCTTT. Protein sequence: CASSPLGRITEAFF.

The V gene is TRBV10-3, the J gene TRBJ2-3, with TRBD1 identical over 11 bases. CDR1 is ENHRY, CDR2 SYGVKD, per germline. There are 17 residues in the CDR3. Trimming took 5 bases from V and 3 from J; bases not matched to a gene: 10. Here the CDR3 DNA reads TGTGCCATCAGTTGGGCCCGGACAGGGGGCGCGACAGATACGCAGTATTTT. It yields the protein CAISWARTGGATDTQYF.

The CDR3 sequence: CASSFPGQGAYEQYF. The CDR3 DNA is TGTGCCAGCAGTTTCCCGGGACAGGGGGCCTACGAGCAGTACTTC. The rearrangement joins TRBV6-6 to TRBJ2-7, with TRBD1 matching over 11 bases. CDR1 MNHNY and CDR2 SVGAGI come from the germline V gene (reference sequence). The CDR3 is made up of 15 amino acids. V dropped 4 bases and J dropped 2; count of bases not matched to a gene: 4.

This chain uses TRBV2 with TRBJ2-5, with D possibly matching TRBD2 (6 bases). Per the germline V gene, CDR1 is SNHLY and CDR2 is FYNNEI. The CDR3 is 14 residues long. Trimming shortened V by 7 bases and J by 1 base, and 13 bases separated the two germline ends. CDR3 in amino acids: CASTLGGVQETQYF. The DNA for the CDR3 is TGTGCCAGCACCCTTGGAGGGGTCCAAGAGACCCAGTACTTC.

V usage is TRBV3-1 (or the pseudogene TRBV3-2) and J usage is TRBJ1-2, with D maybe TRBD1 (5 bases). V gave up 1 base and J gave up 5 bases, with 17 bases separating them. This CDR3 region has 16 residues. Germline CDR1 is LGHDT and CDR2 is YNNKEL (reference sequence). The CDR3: CASSQATLTVGYGYTF. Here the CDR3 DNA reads TGTGCCAGCAGCCAAGCCACCCTGACAGTAGGTTATGGCTACACCTTC.

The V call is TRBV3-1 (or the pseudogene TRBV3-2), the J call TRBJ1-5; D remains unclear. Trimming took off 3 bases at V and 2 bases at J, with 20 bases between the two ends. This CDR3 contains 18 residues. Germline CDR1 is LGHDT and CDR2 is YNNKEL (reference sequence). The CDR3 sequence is CASSHLTQIIAGNQPQHF. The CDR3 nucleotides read TGTGCCAGCAGCCACCTAACCCAGATTATAGCCGGCAATCAGCCCCAGCATTTT.

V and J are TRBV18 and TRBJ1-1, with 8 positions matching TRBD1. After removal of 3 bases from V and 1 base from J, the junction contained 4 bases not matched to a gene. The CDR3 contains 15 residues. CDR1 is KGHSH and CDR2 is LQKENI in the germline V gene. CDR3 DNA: TGTGCCAGCTCACCTTTCGGACAGGGGAACACTGAAGCTTTCTTT. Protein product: CASSPFGQGNTEAFF. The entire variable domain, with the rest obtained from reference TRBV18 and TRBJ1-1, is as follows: NAGVMQNPRHLVRRRGQEARLRCSPMKGHSHVYWYRQLPEEGLKFMVYLQKENIIDESGMPKERFSAEFPKEGPSILRIQQVVRGDSAAYFCASSPFGQGNTEAFFGQGTRLTVV.

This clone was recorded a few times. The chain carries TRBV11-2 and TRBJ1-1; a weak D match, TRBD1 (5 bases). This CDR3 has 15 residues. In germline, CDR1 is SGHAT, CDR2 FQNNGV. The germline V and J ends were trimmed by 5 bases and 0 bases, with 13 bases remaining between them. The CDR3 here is CASSARQPLNTEAFF. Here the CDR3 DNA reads TGTGCCAGCAGCGCCCGACAGCCGTTGAACACTGAAGCTTTCTTT. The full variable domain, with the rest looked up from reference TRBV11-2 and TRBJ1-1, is EAGVAQSPRYKIIEKRQSVAFWCNPISGHATLYWYQQILGQGPKLLIQFQNNGVVDDSQLPKDRFSAERLKGVDSTLKIQPAKLEDSAVYLCASSARQPLNTEAFFGQGTRLTVV.

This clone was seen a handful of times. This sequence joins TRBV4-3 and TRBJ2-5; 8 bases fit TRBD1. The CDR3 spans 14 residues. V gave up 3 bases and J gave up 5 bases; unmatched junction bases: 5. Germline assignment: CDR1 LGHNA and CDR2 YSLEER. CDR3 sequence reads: CASSQEGQAETQYF. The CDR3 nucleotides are TGCGCCAGCAGCCAGGAGGGACAGGCCGAGACCCAGTACTTC.

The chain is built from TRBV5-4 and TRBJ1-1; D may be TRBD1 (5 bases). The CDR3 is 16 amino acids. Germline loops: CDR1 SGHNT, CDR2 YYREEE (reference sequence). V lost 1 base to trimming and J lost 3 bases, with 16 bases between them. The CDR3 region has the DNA TGTGCCAGCAGCTTGAGGATCGCGGGGGGACACACTGAAGCTTTCTTT. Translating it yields CASSLRIAGGHTEAFF.

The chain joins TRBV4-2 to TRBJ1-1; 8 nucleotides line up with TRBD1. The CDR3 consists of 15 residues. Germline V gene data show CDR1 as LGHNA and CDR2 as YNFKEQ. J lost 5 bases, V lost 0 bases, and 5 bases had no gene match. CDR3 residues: CASSQEADRETEAFF. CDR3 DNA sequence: TGTGCCAGCAGCCAAGAGGCGGACAGGGAGACTGAAGCTTTCTTT.

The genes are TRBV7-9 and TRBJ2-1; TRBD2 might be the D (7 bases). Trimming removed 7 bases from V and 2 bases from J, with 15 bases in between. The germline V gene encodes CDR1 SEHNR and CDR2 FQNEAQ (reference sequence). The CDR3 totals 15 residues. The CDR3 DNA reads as TGTGCCAGCACCGGAGGGGGGGGAACCTACAATGAGCAGTTCTTC. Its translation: CASTGGGGTYNEQFF.

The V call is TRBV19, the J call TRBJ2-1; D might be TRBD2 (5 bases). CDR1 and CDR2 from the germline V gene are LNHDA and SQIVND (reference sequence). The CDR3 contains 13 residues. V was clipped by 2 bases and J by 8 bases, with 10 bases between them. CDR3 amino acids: CASSISDFDEQFF. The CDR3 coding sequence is TGTGCCAGTAGTATATCGGACTTCGATGAGCAGTTCTTC.

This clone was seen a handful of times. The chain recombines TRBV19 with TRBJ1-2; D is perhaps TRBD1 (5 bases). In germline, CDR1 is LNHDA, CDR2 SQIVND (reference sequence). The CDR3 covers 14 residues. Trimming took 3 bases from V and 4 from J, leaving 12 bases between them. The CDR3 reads CASSISRTPYGYTF. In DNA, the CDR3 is TGTGCCAGTAGTATTTCCCGGACACCCTATGGCTACACCTTC.